The present T cell receptor beta chain was sequenced within a study of technical replicates of blood from a few donors listed by TCRdb under 2017. A note on this clone: This receptor's antigen is unknown. Base qualities are not at hand, and no much larger clone is one base apart.

Libraries were prepared through the immunoSEQ multiplex PCR assay. TCRdb stores this immuneACCESS table with in-frame sequences only. Part of the clones is absent; in the studies checked, under half of the shortfall reflects unresolved V genes, and no reason is known for the rest. This sample holds about 93,000 clones; approximately 95% were observed only once. Of the sample, about 0.25% is held by the ten largest clones. From cysteine to phenylalanine, the CDR3 is 21 amino acids long. CDR3 DNA only is kept here, 63 bases in frame from base 1. The germline V gene encodes CDR1 MNHEY and CDR2 SMNVEV (reference sequence). The germline V end is reduced by 6 bases and the J end by 8 bases; junction bases left unmatched: 30.

The TCR was taken from a human donor in good health. Sequencing was done on a sample of T cells isolated from PBMCs. The rearranged segments are TRBV27 and TRBJ2-1, with 8 central nucleotides matching TRBD2. The CDR3: CASSLGGTGGPETGGVDEQFF. The DNA reads TGTGCCAGCAGCCTCGGCGGGACGGGAGGGCCCGAAACCGGGGGGGTGGATGAGCAGTTCTTC.